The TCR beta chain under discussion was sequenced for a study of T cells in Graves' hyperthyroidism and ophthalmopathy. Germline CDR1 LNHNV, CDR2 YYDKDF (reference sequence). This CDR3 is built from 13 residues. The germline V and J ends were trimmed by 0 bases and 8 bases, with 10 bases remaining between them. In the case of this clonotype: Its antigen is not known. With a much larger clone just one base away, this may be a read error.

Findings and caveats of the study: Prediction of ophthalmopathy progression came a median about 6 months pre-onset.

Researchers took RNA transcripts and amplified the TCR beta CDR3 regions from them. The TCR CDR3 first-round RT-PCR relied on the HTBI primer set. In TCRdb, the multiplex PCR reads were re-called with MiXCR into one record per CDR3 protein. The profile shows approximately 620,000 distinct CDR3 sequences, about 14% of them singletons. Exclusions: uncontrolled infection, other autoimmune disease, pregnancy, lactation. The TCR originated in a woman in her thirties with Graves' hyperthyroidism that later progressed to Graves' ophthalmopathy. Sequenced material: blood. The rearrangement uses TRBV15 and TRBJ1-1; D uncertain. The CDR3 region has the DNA TGTGCCACCAGCAGAGATCGGGCCAGAGAAGCTTTCTTT. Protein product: CATSRDRAREAFF.